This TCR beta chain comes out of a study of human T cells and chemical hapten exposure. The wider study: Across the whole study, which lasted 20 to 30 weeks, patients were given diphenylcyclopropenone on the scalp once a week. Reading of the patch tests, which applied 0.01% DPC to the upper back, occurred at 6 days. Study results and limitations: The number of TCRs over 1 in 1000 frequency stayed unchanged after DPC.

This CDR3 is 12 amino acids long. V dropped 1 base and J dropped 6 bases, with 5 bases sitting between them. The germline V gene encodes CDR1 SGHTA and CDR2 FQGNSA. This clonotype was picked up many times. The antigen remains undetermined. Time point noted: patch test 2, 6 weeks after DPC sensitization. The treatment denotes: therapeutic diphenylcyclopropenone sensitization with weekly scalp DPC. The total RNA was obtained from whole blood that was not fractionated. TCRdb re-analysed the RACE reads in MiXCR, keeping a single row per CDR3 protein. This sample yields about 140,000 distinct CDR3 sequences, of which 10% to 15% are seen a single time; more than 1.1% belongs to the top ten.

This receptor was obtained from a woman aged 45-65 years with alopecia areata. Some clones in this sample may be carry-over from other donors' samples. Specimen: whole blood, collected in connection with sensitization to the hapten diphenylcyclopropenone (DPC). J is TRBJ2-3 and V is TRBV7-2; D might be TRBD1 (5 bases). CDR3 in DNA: TGTGCCAGCAGCTTAGACAGGGATACGCAGTATTTT. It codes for CASSLDRDTQYF.